This T cell receptor (beta chain) was identified in a study of shared clonotypes between healthy human individuals. The V and J ends lost 1 base and 7 bases respectively, with 13 bases between them. The CDR3 length is 14 residues. Germline lookup yields CDR1 SNHLY and CDR2 FYNNEI. The repertoire was sequenced with immunoSEQ multiplex PCR; TCRdb's copy has only in-frame clones and lacks some. Of approximately 440,000 clones in the sample, 60% to 80% were seen once. This clone was counted many times. Other DNA sequences in this sample translate to the same CDR3. The TCR was taken from a woman in her thirties or forties in good health. Some clones in this sample may be carry-over from other donors' samples. The sample was PBMCs. The rearrangement joins TRBV2 to TRBJ1-2; no firm D call. The CDR3, as DNA: TGTGCCAGCAGTGAAGTGATGCCGAAGGCTGGCTACACCTTC. Protein: CASSEVMPKAGYTF. Full variable domain (missing parts from reference TRBV2 and TRBJ1-2): EPEVTQTPSHQVTQMGQEVILRCVPISNHLYFYWYRQILGQKVEFLVSFYNNEISEKSEIFDDQFSVERPDGSNFTLKIRSTKLEDSAMYFCASSEVMPKAGYTFGSGTRLTVV.